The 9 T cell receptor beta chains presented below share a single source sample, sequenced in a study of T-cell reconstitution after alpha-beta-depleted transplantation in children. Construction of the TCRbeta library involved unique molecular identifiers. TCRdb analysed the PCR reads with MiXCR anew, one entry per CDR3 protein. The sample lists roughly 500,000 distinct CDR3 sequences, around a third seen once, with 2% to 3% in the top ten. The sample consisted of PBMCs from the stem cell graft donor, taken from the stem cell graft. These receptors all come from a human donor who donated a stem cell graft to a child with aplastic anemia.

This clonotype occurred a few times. The CDR3 sequence: CASSSPGQVDEQYF. The CDR3 region has the DNA TGTGCCAGCAGCTCCCCGGGACAGGTCGACGAGCAGTACTTC. The chain uses TRBV7-2 and TRBJ2-7; 8 bases fit TRBD1. This CDR3 region has 14 residues. Germline assignment: CDR1 SGHTA and CDR2 FQGNSA. Unmatched junction bases numbered 7, after V lost 4 bases and J lost 5 bases.

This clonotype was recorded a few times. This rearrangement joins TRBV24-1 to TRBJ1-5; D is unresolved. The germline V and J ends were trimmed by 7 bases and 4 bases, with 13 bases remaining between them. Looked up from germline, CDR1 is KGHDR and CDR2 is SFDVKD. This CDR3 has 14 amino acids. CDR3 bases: TGTGCCACCAGGGGAACGGGCAAGAATCAGCCCCAGCATTTT. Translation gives CATRGTGKNQPQHF.

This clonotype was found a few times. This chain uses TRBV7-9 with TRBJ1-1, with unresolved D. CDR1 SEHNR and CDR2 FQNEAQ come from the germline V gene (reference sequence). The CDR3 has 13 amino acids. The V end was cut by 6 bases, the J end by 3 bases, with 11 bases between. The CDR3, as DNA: TGTGCCAGCAGTGTAGGAAGGGACACTGAAGCTTTCTTT. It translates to CASSVGRDTEAFF.

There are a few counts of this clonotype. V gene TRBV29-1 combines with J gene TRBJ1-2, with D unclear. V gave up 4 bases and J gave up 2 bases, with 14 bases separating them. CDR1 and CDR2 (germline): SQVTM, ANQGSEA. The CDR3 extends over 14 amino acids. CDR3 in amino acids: CSVAPLHENYGYTF. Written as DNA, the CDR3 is TGCAGCGTTGCCCCTCTCCACGAGAACTATGGCTACACCTTC.

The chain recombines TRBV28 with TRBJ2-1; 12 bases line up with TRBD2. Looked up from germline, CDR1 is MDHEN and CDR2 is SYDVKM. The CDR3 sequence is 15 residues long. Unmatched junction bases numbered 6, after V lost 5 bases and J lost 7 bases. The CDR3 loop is CASSPSSGRVNEQFF. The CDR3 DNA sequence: TGTGCCAGCAGTCCCTCTAGCGGGAGGGTAAATGAGCAGTTCTTC.

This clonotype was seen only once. The CDR3 region has the DNA TGTGCCAGCACGAAAGGGGTAGCGGGATACTACGAGCAGTACGTC. Translated, it gives CASTKGVAGYYEQYV. The gene calls are TRBV6-1 and TRBJ2-7, with 8 bases identical to TRBD2. Unmatched junction bases numbered 11, after V lost 7 bases and J lost 3 bases. This CDR3 has 15 residues. Germline assignment: CDR1 MNHNS and CDR2 SASEGT.

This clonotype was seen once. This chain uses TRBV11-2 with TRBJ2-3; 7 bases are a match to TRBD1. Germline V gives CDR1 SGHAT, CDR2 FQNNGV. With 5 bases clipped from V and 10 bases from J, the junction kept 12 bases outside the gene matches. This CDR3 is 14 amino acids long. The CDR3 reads CASSPTARDSPQYF. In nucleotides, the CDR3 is TGTGCCAGCAGCCCGACCGCCCGGGACAGTCCGCAGTATTTT.

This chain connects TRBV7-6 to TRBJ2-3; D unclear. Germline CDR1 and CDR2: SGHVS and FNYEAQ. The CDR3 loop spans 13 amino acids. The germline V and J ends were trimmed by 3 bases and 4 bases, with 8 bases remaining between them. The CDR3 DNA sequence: TGTGCCAGCAGCTTCCAGATTCCAGATACGCAGTATTTT. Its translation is CASSFQIPDTQYF.

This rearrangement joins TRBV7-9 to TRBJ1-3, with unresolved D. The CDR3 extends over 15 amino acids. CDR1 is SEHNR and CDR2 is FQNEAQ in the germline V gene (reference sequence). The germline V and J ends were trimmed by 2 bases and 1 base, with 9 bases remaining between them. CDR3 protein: CASSLPIQSGNTIYF. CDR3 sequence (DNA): TGTGCCAGCAGCTTACCTATACAGTCTGGAAACACCATATATTTT.